This T cell receptor (beta chain) was identified during a study of response to subunit inactivated influenza vaccine. Points from the study as a whole: Authors suggested seasonal influenza vaccinations each recruit few new T cells.

The CDR3 is made up of 13 amino acids. The germline V and J ends were trimmed by 5 bases and 4 bases, with 9 bases remaining between them. Germline CDR1 reads SGHTA; CDR2 reads FQGNSA. TCRdb re-called the RT-PCR reads through MiXCR, storing one row per CDR3 protein. The sample gives approximately 520,000 distinct CDR3 sequences, 16% of which show up once; over 2.5% is in the top ten. There are many counts of this clonotype. As yet, its antigen is unknown. This material consisted of CD4+ T cells sorted from PBMCs, taken less than 25 months after vaccination. This sequence was found in a man aged 50 to 75 who received an inactivated influenza vaccine. The V gene is TRBV7-2, the J gene TRBJ1-5; the D gene is possibly TRBD1 (5 bases). The CDR3 DNA follows: TGTGCCAGCAGCCCGGAGGGGAATCAGCCCCAGCATTTT. Protein: CASSPEGNQPQHF.